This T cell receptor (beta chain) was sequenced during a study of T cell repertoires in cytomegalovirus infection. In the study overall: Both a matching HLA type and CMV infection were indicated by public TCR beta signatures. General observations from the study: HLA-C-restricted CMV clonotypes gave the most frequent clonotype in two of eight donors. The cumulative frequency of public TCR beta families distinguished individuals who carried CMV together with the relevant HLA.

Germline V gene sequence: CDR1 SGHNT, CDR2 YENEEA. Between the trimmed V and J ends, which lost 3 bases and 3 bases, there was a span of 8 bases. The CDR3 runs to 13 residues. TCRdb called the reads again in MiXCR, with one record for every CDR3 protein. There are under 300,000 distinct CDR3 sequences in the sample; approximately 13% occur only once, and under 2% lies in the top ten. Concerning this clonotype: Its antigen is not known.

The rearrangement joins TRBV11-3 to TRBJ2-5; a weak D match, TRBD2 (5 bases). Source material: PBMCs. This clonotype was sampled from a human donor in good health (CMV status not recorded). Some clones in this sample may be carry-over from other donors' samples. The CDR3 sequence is CASSFRDEETQYF. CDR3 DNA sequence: TGTGCCAGCAGCTTCCGGGATGAAGAGACCCAGTACTTC.